This TCR beta chain is from a study of vaccination and CD4 T cells after COVID-19. Overall study context: Nasal swab PCR detected SARS-CoV-2 in convalescent patients; nine had mild disease, one severe. Broader study findings: Going from approximately 21 to 40, median SARS-CoV-2-reactive clonotypes did not rise significantly. The appearance of a median approximately 90% of reactive clones in convalescent patients occurred only post-vaccination. Within the convalescent patients, spike mono-reactivity was found in 304 of 307 vaccine-specific clones.

Sequenced with the Oncomine TCR Beta short-read assay was DNA taken from cultured CD4+ T cells. TCRdb used MiXCR to reprocess the PCR reads, holding one entry per CDR3 protein. There are 12,000 or so distinct CDR3 sequences in the sample; around half occur only once, and roughly 15% lies in the top ten. Trimming cost V 1 base and J 6 bases, with 18 bases left between them. The CDR3 consists of 16 residues. Germline V CDR1 and CDR2: SGHTA, FQGNSA. For this clonotype: No antigen is known for it.

Indicated treatment: approximately 10-day PBMC culture with coronavirus spike peptide pools or control peptides (ViraFEST assay). The sequencing input was CD4+ T cells from blood, cultured in vitro. The chain couples TRBV7-2 to TRBJ1-1; D unresolved. The source of this sequence is a human donor who had recovered from COVID-19. The CDR3 DNA is TGTGCCAGCAGCTTAGGACGCGGCGGGATTGAGGCTGAAGCTTTCTTT. Protein sequence: CASSLGRGGIEAEAFF.